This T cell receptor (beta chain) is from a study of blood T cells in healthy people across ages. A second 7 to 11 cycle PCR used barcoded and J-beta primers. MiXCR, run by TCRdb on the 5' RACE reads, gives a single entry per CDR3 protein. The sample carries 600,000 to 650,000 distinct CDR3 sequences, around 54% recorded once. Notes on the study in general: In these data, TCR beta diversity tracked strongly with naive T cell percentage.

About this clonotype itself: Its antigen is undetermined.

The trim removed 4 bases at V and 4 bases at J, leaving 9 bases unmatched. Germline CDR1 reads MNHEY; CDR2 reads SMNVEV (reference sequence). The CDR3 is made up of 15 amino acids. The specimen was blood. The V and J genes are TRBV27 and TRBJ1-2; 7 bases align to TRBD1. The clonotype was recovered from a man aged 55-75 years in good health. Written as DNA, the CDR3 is TGTGCCAGCAGTTCCCCGGGACAGTCGATCTATGGCTACACCTTC. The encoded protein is CASSSPGQSIYGYTF.